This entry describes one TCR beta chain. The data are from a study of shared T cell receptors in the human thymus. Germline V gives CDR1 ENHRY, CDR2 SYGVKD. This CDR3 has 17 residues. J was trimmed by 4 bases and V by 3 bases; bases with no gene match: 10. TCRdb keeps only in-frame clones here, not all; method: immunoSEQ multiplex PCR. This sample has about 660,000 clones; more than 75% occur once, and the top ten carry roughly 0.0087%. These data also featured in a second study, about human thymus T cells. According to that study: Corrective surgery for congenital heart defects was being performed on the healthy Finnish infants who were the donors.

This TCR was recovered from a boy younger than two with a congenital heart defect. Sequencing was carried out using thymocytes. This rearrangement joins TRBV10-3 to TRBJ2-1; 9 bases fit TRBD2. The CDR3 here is CAISERLAENTYNEQFF. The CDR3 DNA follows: TGTGCCATCAGTGAAAGACTAGCGGAGAACACGTACAATGAGCAGTTCTTC.